These 20 T cell receptor beta chains originate from one sample sequenced in a study of shared clonotypes between healthy human individuals (dated by TCRdb to 2020 to 2022). The library was built by means of the immunoSEQ multiplex PCR assay. TCRdb mirrors the immuneACCESS table, restricted to in-frame sequences. Some clones are absent from its copies; in checked studies, under half trace to an unresolved V gene, and the reason for the others is unknown. This sample gives more than 550,000 clones in total; 90% to 95% of them show up just once. The top ten clones comprise about 24% of the sample. CD8 naive samples were CD45RO-negative cells positively selected for CCR7, giving a CD45RA+CCR7+ population that excluded TemRA cells. Sequenced input: naive CD8+ T cells sorted from blood. The sample's cell subset or site label, in plain terms: CD45RA+CCR7+. The receptors were sampled from a man aged 25 to 40 in good health.

This chain links TRBV28 with TRBJ1-5, with 7 bases that match TRBD1. The CDR3 is 16 amino acids. The V gene's germline CDR1 is MDHEN and CDR2 SYDVKM. The V gene end was trimmed by 6 bases and the J gene end by 3 bases; junction bases not matched to a gene: 11. The CDR3 is CASSQNKGAYNQPQHF. CDR3 coding DNA: TGTGCCAGCAGCCAGAATAAGGGGGCTTACAATCAGCCCCAGCATTTT.

V and J are TRBV28 and TRBJ2-3; D is undetermined. V lost 3 bases and J lost 9, with 10 bases in between. CDR1 is MDHEN, CDR2 SYDVKM, per germline. The CDR3 consists of 12 residues. The DNA of the CDR3 is TGTGCCAGCAGTTTTCCCCATAAAACGCAGTATTTT. It is translated as CASSFPHKTQYF. Drawing the rest from reference TRBV28 and TRBJ2-3, the complete variable domain is DVKVTQSSRYLVKRTGEKVFLECVQDMDHENMFWYRQDPGLGLRLIYFSYDVKMKEKGDIPEGYSVSREKKERFSLILESASTNQTSMYLCASSFPHKTQYFGPGTRLTVL.

This rearrangement joins TRBV4-1 to TRBJ2-7, with D hard to call. CDR3 size: 14 residues. V was pared by 2 bases and J by 3 bases, with 11 bases between. From germline, CDR1 is MGHRA and CDR2 YSYEKL. CDR3 DNA: TGCGCCAGCAGCCAAAGATTAGCCCTCTACGAGCAGTACTTC. Translating it yields CASSQRLALYEQYF.

The chain carries TRBV29-1 and TRBJ1-4; TRBD1 is a possible D gene (5 bases). The CDR3 is 12 amino acids. Trimming shortened V by 6 bases and J by 5 bases, and 10 bases separated the two germline ends. Germline lookup yields CDR1 SQVTM and CDR2 ANQGSEA. DNA of the CDR3: TGCAGCGTGTGGGGGGAGAATGAAAAACTGTTTTTT. Protein: CSVWGENEKLFF.

The V call is TRBV6-6, the J call TRBJ2-7, with unresolved D. V was pared by 5 bases and J by 1 base, with 6 bases between. The CDR3 loop spans 12 amino acids. Germline V CDR1 and CDR2: MNHNY, SVGAGI (reference sequence). The CDR3 DNA is TGTGCCAGCAGTCGACGGTCCTACGAGCAGTACTTC. It is translated as CASSRRSYEQYF.

The rearrangement uses TRBV6-4 and TRBJ2-7; tentative D call: TRBD1 (6 bases). Looked up from germline, CDR1 is MRHNA and CDR2 is SNTAGT. CDR3 size: 17 residues. The V and J ends lost 0 bases and 2 bases respectively, with 17 bases between them. This CDR3 is CASSDSFPGAEPYEQYF. CDR3 DNA sequence: TGTGCCAGCAGTGACTCGTTTCCAGGGGCCGAACCCTACGAGCAGTACTTC.

V usage is TRBV28 and J usage is TRBJ2-1; TRBD2 matches at 9 bases. The CDR3 covers 18 residues. Germline loops: CDR1 MDHEN, CDR2 SYDVKM. V lost 4 bases and J lost 5; bases outside the gene matches: 15. The DNA for the CDR3 is TGTGCCAGCAGTTCGACTAGCGGAAAATCAAGGTGGGACAATGAGCAGTTCTTC. This sequence encodes CASSSTSGKSRWDNEQFF.

The gene calls are TRBV29-1 and TRBJ2-3; either TRBD1 or TRBD2 may supply D (5 bases each). Deletions cut 6 bases from V and 2 bases from J, with 15 bases between. The CDR3 spans 14 residues. The V gene's germline CDR1 is SQVTM and CDR2 ANQGSEA. The CDR3 spells CSVLGTPYTDTQYF. CDR3 bases: TGCAGCGTCCTGGGGACCCCATACACAGATACGCAGTATTTT.

This chain links TRBV27 with TRBJ2-1, with 9 bases that match TRBD2. With V trimmed by 2 bases and J by 4 bases, 3 bases remained unmatched. Per the germline V gene, CDR1 is MNHEY and CDR2 is SMNVEV (reference sequence). This CDR3 has 15 residues. The CDR3 DNA follows: TGTGCCAGCAGTTTAGGACTAGCGAGTTACAATGAGCAGTTCTTC. Translation: CASSLGLASYNEQFF.

CDR3 sequence (DNA): TGTGCCAGCAGTTCCACCGGGACTAGCGGGAGCGAGCAGTTCTTC. Its translation: CASSSTGTSGSEQFF. The V and J genes are TRBV6-5 and TRBJ2-1; 14 bases match TRBD2. Germline V gene data show CDR1 as MNHEY and CDR2 as SVGAGI. V was pared by 4 bases and J by 10 bases, with 6 bases of the junction left unmatched. The CDR3 totals 15 residues.

This chain joins TRBV2 and TRBJ1-4; TRBD1 matches 7 bases. In germline, CDR1 is SNHLY, CDR2 FYNNEI. Losses at the gene ends were 8 bases for V and 4 bases for J; bases not matched to a gene: 4. CDR3 length: 13 amino acids. The CDR3 bases are TGTGCCAGCGGGGGGGACAGTAATGAAAAACTGTTTTTT. Its protein product is CASGGDSNEKLFF.

The V and J genes are TRBV11-2 and TRBJ2-7, with 10 bases identical to TRBD2. The CDR3 covers 15 residues. With 5 bases clipped from V and 3 bases from J, the junction kept 7 bases outside the gene matches. Per germline, CDR1 SGHAT and CDR2 FQNNGV. CDR3 in amino acids: CASSPASSGSYEQYF. The CDR3 DNA reads as TGTGCCAGCAGCCCGGCGTCTAGCGGGAGCTACGAGCAGTACTTC.

The V and J genes are TRBV4-2 and TRBJ2-7; possible D gene TRBD2, 5 bases. Trimming removed 5 bases from V and 5 bases from J, with 16 bases in between. This CDR3 is built from 14 residues. Germline assignment: CDR1 LGHNA and CDR2 YNFKEQ. The CDR3 is CASSLVQGSHEQYF. The CDR3 nucleotides are TGTGCCAGCAGCTTGGTGCAAGGGAGCCACGAGCAGTACTTC.

Comments on this clone: The same CDR3 arises from other DNA sequences in this sample as well. This chain joins TRBV27 and TRBJ2-7; D is unclear. The CDR3 contains 14 residues. The ends were cut back, 0 bases at V and 1 base at J, with 7 bases in the middle. Germline CDR1 MNHEY, CDR2 SMNVEV (reference sequence). The CDR3 nucleotides read TGTGCCAGCAGTTTATCGAGAGAGTCCTACGAGCAGTACTTC. Its translation: CASSLSRESYEQYF.

The chain carries TRBV4-3 and TRBJ2-5; a possible D gene is TRBD1 (6 bases). Trimming took off 3 bases at V and 2 bases at J, with 19 bases between the two ends. CDR3 length equals 17 residues. Germline V lookup: CDR1 LGHNA, CDR2 YSLEER. In DNA, the CDR3 is TGCGCCAGCAGCCAGGACTTAGGGGGACCGATTCAAGAGACCCAGTACTTC. It encodes CASSQDLGGPIQETQYF.

The rearrangement uses TRBV9 and TRBJ2-4; 9 bases are a match to TRBD2. The V and J ends lost 3 bases and 7 bases, in that order; junction bases with no gene match: 8. Germline-derived CDR1 and CDR2 are SGDLS and YYNGEE. The CDR3 spans 15 residues. The CDR3 protein is CASSGSGTSSNIQYF. CDR3 nucleotides: TGTGCCAGCAGCGGATCCGGGACTAGCTCTAACATTCAGTACTTC.

The chain recombines TRBV6-6 with TRBJ1-1; unclear D gene. V was pared by 7 bases and J by 1 base, with 7 bases between. The CDR3 spans 12 residues. Germline V lookup: CDR1 MNHNY, CDR2 SVGAGI (reference sequence). In DNA form, the CDR3 reads TGTGCCAGCATGGACGGGAACACTGAAGCTTTCTTT. Protein sequence: CASMDGNTEAFF.

The chain is built from TRBV5-8 and TRBJ2-3; D is tentatively TRBD1 or TRBD2 (5 bases each). The CDR3 covers 13 residues. V lost 4 bases, J lost 5 bases, and 11 bases lay in between. Germline CDR1 is SGHTS and CDR2 is YDEGEE. DNA for the CDR3: TGTGCCAGCAGCCCATGGGGGAAAGATACGCAGTATTTT. Its protein product is CASSPWGKDTQYF.

V usage is TRBV6-5 and J usage is TRBJ2-7; maybe TRBD1 (6 bases). Germline CDR1 reads MNHEY; CDR2 reads SVGAGI. The CDR3 extends over 14 amino acids. V was clipped by 2 bases and J by 3 bases, with 11 bases between them. In DNA, the CDR3 is TGTGCCAGCAGTTACGTTGAGGGGGACTACGAGCAGTACTTC. Encoded protein: CASSYVEGDYEQYF.

The chain carries TRBV25-1 and TRBJ2-1; no firm D call. V was pared by 6 bases and J by 10 bases, with 10 bases between. CDR3 length: 11 residues. Germline V gene data show CDR1 as MGHDK and CDR2 as SYGVNS. The CDR3 protein is CASSVSVEQFF. CDR3 DNA: TGTGCCAGCAGCGTATCGGTGGAGCAGTTCTTC.